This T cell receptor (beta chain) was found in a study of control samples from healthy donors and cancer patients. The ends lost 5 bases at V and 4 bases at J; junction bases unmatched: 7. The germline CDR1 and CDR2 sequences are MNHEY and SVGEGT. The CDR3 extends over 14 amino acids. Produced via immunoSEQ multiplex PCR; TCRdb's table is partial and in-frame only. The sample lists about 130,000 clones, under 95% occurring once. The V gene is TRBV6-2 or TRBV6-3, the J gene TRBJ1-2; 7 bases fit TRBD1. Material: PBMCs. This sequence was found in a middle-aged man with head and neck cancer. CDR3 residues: CASSKPGQFYGYTF. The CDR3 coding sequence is TGTGCCAGCAGTAAGCCGGGACAGTTCTATGGCTACACCTTC.